The 26 T cell receptor beta chains listed next were all sequenced from one sample in a study of CD8+ T cells in alopecia areata (dated by TCRdb to the late 2010s). The label giving this sample's time point can be read as: less than five weeks on oral tofacitinib. What the treatment or condition label conveys for this sample: oral pan-JAK inhibitor, 5-10 mg twice daily. Receptor amplification or capture employed the immunoSEQ multiplex PCR assay. RNA was extracted from all samples and reverse transcribed into cDNA, which served as template for TCR sequencing. Drawn from immuneACCESS, this table holds only the in-frame rearrangements with V and J called that TCRdb kept. Clones are partly lost; checked studies trace under half to an unresolved V gene and leave the rest unexplained. The sample has about 220,000 clones on record, approximately 57% of them singletons. The ten biggest clones cover roughly 1.6% of the sample.

The sequencing used CD4+ T cells sorted from blood, collected at week 4, from a patient treated with tofacitinib. These receptors came from a human donor with alopecia areata.

The CDR3 nucleotides read TGCAGCGGGCTTAGGGTGGACACCATATATTTT. Encoded protein: CSGLRVDTIYF. This rearrangement joins TRBV29-1 to TRBJ1-3; D gene ambiguous. This CDR3 has 11 amino acids. V was pared by 7 bases and J by 8 bases, with 12 bases between. Germline-derived CDR1 and CDR2 are SQVTM and ANQGSEA.

The J gene is TRBJ1-5, the V gene TRBV12-5, with unresolved D. V lost 2 bases and J 7 bases, leaving 6 bases between the germline ends. Germline V gene sequence: CDR1 LGHNT, CDR2 FRNRAP. CDR3 length: 12 amino acids. Here the CDR3 DNA reads TGTGCTAGTGGTTTGAACGGCCAGCCCCAGCATTTT. Protein: CASGLNGQPQHF.

This clone was detected a few times. V usage is TRBV6-6 and J usage is TRBJ1-5; maybe TRBD1 (6 bases). The length of the CDR3 is 14 residues. The V gene's germline CDR1 is MNHNY and CDR2 SVGAGI (reference sequence). Trimming took off 5 bases at V and 4 bases at J, with 12 bases between the two ends. CDR3 sequence (DNA): TGTGCCAGCAGTAGGGGGGAGTTGAATCAGCCCCAGCATTTT. It is translated as CASSRGELNQPQHF.

The chain couples TRBV2 to TRBJ2-5; the D is unclear. Germline V gene data show CDR1 as SNHLY and CDR2 as FYNNEI. There are 13 residues in the CDR3. Trimming took 3 bases from V and 5 from J, leaving 10 bases between them. Here the CDR3 DNA reads TGTGCCAGCAGTGAGGATTTCGTCGAGACCCAGTACTTC. It encodes CASSEDFVETQYF.

The chain employs TRBV9 and TRBJ2-7; D remains ambiguous. Trimming stripped 0 bases from V and 0 bases from J, with 7 bases between. Germline values: CDR1 SGDLS, CDR2 YYNGEE. The CDR3 length is 14 residues. The CDR3 loop reads CASSVGVDSYEQYF. The CDR3 region has the DNA TGTGCCAGCAGCGTAGGGGTCGACTCCTACGAGCAGTACTTC.

This chain joins TRBV2 and TRBJ2-5; TRBD2 is a possible D gene (5 bases). The CDR3 runs to 15 residues. Germline CDR1 and CDR2: SNHLY and FYNNEI. The V and J ends lost 2 bases and 2 bases respectively, with 12 bases between them. CDR3 amino acids: CASSELLGVQETQYF. CDR3 nucleotide sequence: TGTGCCAGCAGTGAATTATTGGGAGTACAAGAGACCCAGTACTTC.

This clone was observed a handful of times. The rearrangement links TRBV5-6 to TRBJ2-6; D might be TRBD2 (5 bases). Germline CDR1 reads SGHDT; CDR2 reads YYEEEE. The ends were cut back, 0 bases at V and 0 bases at J, with 13 bases in the middle. The CDR3 runs to 18 residues. The CDR3 DNA sequence: TGTGCCAGCAGCTTGGTCGGCGGGCGGCTCTCTGGGGCCAACGTCCTGACTTTC. Translation: CASSLVGGRLSGANVLTF. Full variable domain (missing parts from reference TRBV5-6 and TRBJ2-6): DAGVTQSPTHLIKTRGQQVTLRCSPKSGHDTVSWYQQALGQGPQFIFQYYEEEERQRGNFPDRFSGHQFPNYSSELNVNALLLGDSALYLCASSLVGGRLSGANVLTFGAGSRLTVL.

V is TRBV29-1 and J is TRBJ2-1; the D gene is possibly TRBD1 (6 bases). The germline V gene has CDR1 SQVTM and CDR2 ANQGSEA. This CDR3 has 13 residues. Trimming stripped 6 bases from V and 10 bases from J, with 19 bases between. The CDR3 DNA reads as TGCAGCGTCAAACAACAGGGTCAGGGCGAGCAGTTCTTC. Residues: CSVKQQGQGEQFF.

For this clone: Other DNA sequences in the same sample also yield this CDR3. The chain's CDR3 is CAWSVAGNQPQHF. Written as DNA, the CDR3 is TGTGCCTGGAGTGTAGCGGGCAATCAGCCCCAGCATTTT. The V gene is TRBV30, the J gene TRBJ1-5; the D is unclear. The V and J ends lost 0 bases and 2 bases respectively, with 5 bases between them. CDR1 and CDR2 from the germline V gene are GTSNPN and SVGIG (reference sequence). This CDR3 is 13 amino acids long.

The J gene is TRBJ2-1, the V gene TRBV29-1; D is unclear. CDR1 is SQVTM and CDR2 is ANQGSEA in the germline V gene. The V and J ends lost 4 bases and 0 bases respectively, with 10 bases between them. The CDR3 extends over 14 amino acids. The CDR3 region is CSVADGPSYNEQFF. CDR3 DNA: TGCAGCGTTGCAGATGGGCCCTCCTACAATGAGCAGTTCTTC.

V is TRBV20-1 and J is TRBJ1-4, with D hard to call. V was trimmed by 3 bases and J by 5 bases, leaving 4 bases between them. Germline values: CDR1 DFQATT, CDR2 SNEGSKA (reference sequence). The CDR3 runs to 11 residues. The chain's CDR3 is CSARWNEKLFF. In DNA form, the CDR3 reads TGCAGTGCTAGGTGGAATGAAAAACTGTTTTTT.

The chain carries TRBV2 and TRBJ2-5; 9 nucleotides align to TRBD2. Losses at the gene ends were 3 bases for V and 5 bases for J; bases not matched to a gene: 4. The CDR3 loop spans 14 amino acids. CDR1 and CDR2 from the germline V gene are SNHLY and FYNNEI. CDR3 in DNA: TGTGCCAGCAGTGAGCGGGGGGGCTTTGAGACCCAGTACTTC. Translated, it gives CASSERGGFETQYF.

The V gene is TRBV7-2, the J gene TRBJ1-6; D gene unclear. Trimming removed 2 bases at V and 6 bases at J, with 8 bases between. In germline, CDR1 is SGHTA, CDR2 FQGNSA. This CDR3 contains 14 residues. This CDR3 reads CASSLLNLNSPLHF. The CDR3 region has the DNA TGTGCCAGCAGCTTACTGAACCTTAATTCACCCCTCCACTTT. Complete variable domain (other parts from reference TRBV7-2 and TRBJ1-6): GAGVSQSPSNKVTEKGKDVELRCDPISGHTALYWYRQSLGQGLEFLIYFQGNSAPDKSGLPSDRFSAERTGGSVSTLTIQRTQQEDSAVYLCASSLLNLNSPLHFGNGTRLTVT.

The chain links TRBV30 to TRBJ1-3; tentatively, D is TRBD1 (5 bases). The V gene's germline CDR1 is GTSNPN and CDR2 SVGIG (reference sequence). V was pared by 5 bases and J by 4 bases, with 9 bases between. There are 12 residues in the CDR3. The CDR3 reads CAWEAGGNTIYF. CDR3 DNA sequence: TGTGCCTGGGAGGCAGGGGGAAACACCATATATTTT.

The chain combines TRBV5-6 with TRBJ2-1; no definite D call. Germline loops: CDR1 SGHDT, CDR2 YYEEEE. Between the trimmed V and J ends, which lost 1 base and 8 bases, there was a span of 7 bases. This CDR3 has 12 residues. The CDR3 here is CASSLMVYEQFF. The CDR3 nucleotides read TGTGCCAGCAGCTTGATGGTATATGAGCAGTTCTTC.

This chain joins TRBV7-3 and TRBJ1-1; D ambiguous. V lost 2 bases and J lost 4, with 11 bases in between. The germline V gene has CDR1 SGHTA and CDR2 FQGTGA. The CDR3 covers 14 residues. In DNA, the CDR3 is TGTGCCAGCAGCTTAGGCCAAGGATCCACTGAAGCTTTCTTT. Encoded protein: CASSLGQGSTEAFF. Full variable domain (outside the CDR3, taken from reference TRBV7-3 and TRBJ1-1): GAGVSQTPSNKVTEKGKYVELRCDPISGHTALYWYRQSLGQGPEFLIYFQGTGAADDSGLPNDRFFAVRPEGSVSTLKIQRTERGDSAVYLCASSLGQGSTEAFFGQGTRLTVV.

In its sample, this clone was seen a few times. The chain couples TRBV7-2 to TRBJ2-4; a weak D match, TRBD2 (5 bases). The CDR3 is 13 amino acids. The V and J ends lost 0 bases and 9 bases respectively, with 9 bases between them. Germline CDR1 SGHTA, CDR2 FQGNSA. The CDR3 here is CASSLAGEAIQYF. In DNA form, the CDR3 reads TGTGCCAGCAGCTTAGCGGGAGAGGCCATTCAGTACTTC.

Regarding this clone: The sample contains more than one DNA sequence encoding this CDR3. This chain joins TRBV4-3 and TRBJ2-5; a weak D match, TRBD1 (6 bases). The CDR3 is made up of 14 amino acids. CDR1 is LGHNA, CDR2 YSLEER, per germline. V was clipped by 0 bases and J by 4 bases, with 9 bases between them. CDR3 region: CASSQDRGPETQYF. DNA of the CDR3: TGCGCCAGCAGCCAAGACAGGGGTCCAGAGACCCAGTACTTC.

This clone was detected once. The DNA of the CDR3 is TGCGCCAGCAGCCAAGAGGGAGGGAGATCCTACAATGAGCAGTTCTTC. Translated: CASSQEGGRSYNEQFF. This chain connects TRBV4-3 to TRBJ2-1; TRBD2 matches 7 bases. The CDR3 length is 16 residues. Germline loops: CDR1 LGHNA, CDR2 YSLEER. J gave up 1 base and V 0 bases, and 3 bases lay outside the gene matches.

V usage is TRBV6-5 and J usage is TRBJ1-1; D is ambiguous. CDR1 MNHEY and CDR2 SVGAGI come from the germline V gene. This CDR3 contains 13 residues. V lost 7 bases and J 0 bases, leaving 9 bases between the germline ends. CDR3 DNA sequence: TGTGCCAGCATGGGCAGGATGAACACTGAAGCTTTCTTT. It translates to CASMGRMNTEAFF.

This chain connects TRBV11-1 to TRBJ2-3; D gene unclear. Germline lookup yields CDR1 SGHAT and CDR2 FQDESV (reference sequence). The V and J ends lost 4 bases and 5 bases respectively, with 13 bases between them. This CDR3 spans 14 amino acids. The CDR3 region is CASSSTNSGDTQYF. Written as DNA, the CDR3 is TGTGCCAGCAGCTCCACAAATTCCGGAGATACGCAGTATTTT.

This chain links TRBV23-1 with TRBJ1-6, with D tentatively TRBD1 (6 bases). TRBV23-1 is sorted into the ORF group, with uncertain function. The CDR3 is made up of 17 amino acids. V was pared by 0 bases and J by 13 bases, with 22 bases between. CDR3 protein: CASSQSRGGPRVVPLHF. The CDR3 bases are TGCGCCAGCAGTCAATCGAGGGGGGGCCCGCGAGTGGTGCCCCTCCACTTT.

The CDR3 loop is CASSESGRVGNSPLHF. For the CDR3, the DNA is TGTGCCAGCAGTGAATCGGGTCGGGTCGGGAATTCACCCCTCCACTTT. The chain is built from TRBV25-1 and TRBJ1-6; no clear D gene. The germline gives CDR1 MGHDK, CDR2 SYGVNS. The CDR3 contains 16 residues. Trimming removed 1 base at V and 7 bases at J, with 14 bases between. The whole variable domain, filled in from reference TRBV25-1 and TRBJ1-6, reads EADIYQTPRYLVIGTGKKITLECSQTMGHDKMYWYQQDPGMELHLIHYSYGVNSTEKGDLSSESTVSRIRTEHFPLTLESARPSHTSQYLCASSESGRVGNSPLHFGNGTRLTVT.

The chain links TRBV15 to TRBJ2-7; maybe TRBD1 (5 bases). The CDR3 sequence is 14 residues long. The germline CDR1 and CDR2 sequences are LNHNV and YYDKDF (reference sequence). Trimming took off 0 bases at V and 2 bases at J, with 8 bases between the two ends. The CDR3 DNA sequence: TGTGCCACCAGCAGAGACAGGGTAGCCTACGAGCAGTACTTC. Protein product: CATSRDRVAYEQYF.

The chain has TRBV6-1 and TRBJ1-2, with 8 positions matching TRBD1. This CDR3 region has 13 residues. V shed 2 bases and J 5 bases; nucleotides not matched to a gene: 1. Germline V gives CDR1 MNHNS, CDR2 SASEGT. The CDR3 DNA follows: TGTGCCAGCAGTGAACAGGGGGCGTATGGCTACACCTTC. It encodes CASSEQGAYGYTF.

The J gene is TRBJ1-5, the V gene TRBV2, with a tentative D call TRBD1 (5 bases). Germline V gene lookup returns CDR1 SNHLY and CDR2 FYNNEI. V dropped 8 bases and J dropped 7 bases, with 18 bases sitting between them. The CDR3 is made up of 14 amino acids. The CDR3 DNA sequence: TGTGCCAGCGGCCTGGCAGGGCGAAGACAGCCCCAGCATTTT. Encoded protein: CASGLAGRRQPQHF.